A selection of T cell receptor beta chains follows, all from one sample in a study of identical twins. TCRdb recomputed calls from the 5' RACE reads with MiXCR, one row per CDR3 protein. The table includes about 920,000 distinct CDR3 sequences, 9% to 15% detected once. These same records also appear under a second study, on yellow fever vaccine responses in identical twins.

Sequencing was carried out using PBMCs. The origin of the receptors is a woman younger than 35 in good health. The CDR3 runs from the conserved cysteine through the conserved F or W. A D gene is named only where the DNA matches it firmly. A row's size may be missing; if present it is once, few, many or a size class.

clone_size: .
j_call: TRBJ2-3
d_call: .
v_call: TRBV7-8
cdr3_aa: CASSPTIQYTQYF
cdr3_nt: TGTGCCAGCAGCCCCACCATACAGTATACGCAGTATTTT

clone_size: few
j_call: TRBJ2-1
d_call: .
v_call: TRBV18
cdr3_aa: CASSPTRLPDSYNEQFF
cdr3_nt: TGTGCCAGCTCACCCACCCGCCTGCCGGACTCCTACAATGAGCAGTTCTTC

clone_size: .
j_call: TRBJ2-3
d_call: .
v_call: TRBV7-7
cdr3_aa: CASSRDIPDTQYF
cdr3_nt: TGTGCCAGCAGCAGGGACATCCCAGATACGCAGTATTTT

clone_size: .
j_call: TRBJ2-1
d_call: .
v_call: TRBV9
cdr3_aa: CASSNGRLTYNEQFF
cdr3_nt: TGTGCCAGCAGCAATGGTCGCCTGACCTACAATGAGCAGTTCTTC

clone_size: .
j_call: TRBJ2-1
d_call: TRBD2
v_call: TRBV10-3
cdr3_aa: CAIRSSGGNEQFF
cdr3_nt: TGTGCCATCAGATCTAGCGGGGGTAATGAGCAGTTCTTC

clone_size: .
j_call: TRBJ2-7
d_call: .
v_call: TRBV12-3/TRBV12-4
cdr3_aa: CASSSPPPSDSYEQYF
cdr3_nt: TGTGCCAGCAGTTCGCCACCCCCTAGCGATTCCTACGAGCAGTACTTC

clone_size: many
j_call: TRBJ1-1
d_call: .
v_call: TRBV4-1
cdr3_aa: CASSQGYMNTEAFF
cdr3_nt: TGCGCCAGCAGCCAGGGGTACATGAACACTGAAGCTTTCTTT

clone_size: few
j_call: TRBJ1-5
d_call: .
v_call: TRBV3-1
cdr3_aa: CASSQEGSRHQPQHF
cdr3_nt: TGTGCCAGCAGCCAAGAGGGCAGCCGACATCAGCCCCAGCATTTT

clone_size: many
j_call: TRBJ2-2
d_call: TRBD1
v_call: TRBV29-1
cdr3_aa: CSVWGQGKELFF
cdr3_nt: TGCAGCGTGTGGGGACAGGGAAAGGAGCTGTTTTTT

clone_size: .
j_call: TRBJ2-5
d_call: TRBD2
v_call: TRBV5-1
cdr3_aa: CASSTGTSGTYQETQYF
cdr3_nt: TGCGCCAGCAGCACTGGGACTAGCGGGACGTATCAAGAGACCCAGTACTTC

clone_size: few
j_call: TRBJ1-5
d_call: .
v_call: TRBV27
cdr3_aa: CASSDLDSNQPQHF
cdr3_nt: TGTGCCAGCAGCGACTTGGATAGCAATCAGCCCCAGCATTTT

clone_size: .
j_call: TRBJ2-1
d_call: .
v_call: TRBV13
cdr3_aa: CASSLRLYNEQFF
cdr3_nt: TGTGCCAGCAGCTTAAGGTTGTACAATGAGCAGTTCTTC

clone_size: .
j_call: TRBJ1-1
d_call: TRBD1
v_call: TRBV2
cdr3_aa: CASRTPGQEKQNTEAFF
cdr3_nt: TGTGCCAGCAGAACTCCGGGACAGGAAAAGCAGAACACTGAAGCTTTCTTT

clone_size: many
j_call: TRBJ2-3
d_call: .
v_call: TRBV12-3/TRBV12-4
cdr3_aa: CASSPYGGGTDTQYF
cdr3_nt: TGTGCCAGCAGTCCTTACGGGGGAGGCACAGATACGCAGTATTTT

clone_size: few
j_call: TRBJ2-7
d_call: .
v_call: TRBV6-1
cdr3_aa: CASSRALVYEQYF
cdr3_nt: TGTGCCAGCAGCCGGGCGCTTGTATACGAGCAGTACTTC

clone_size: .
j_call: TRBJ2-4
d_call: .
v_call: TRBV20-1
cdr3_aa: CSAREVSIQYF
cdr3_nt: TGCAGTGCTAGAGAGGTCAGCATTCAGTACTTC

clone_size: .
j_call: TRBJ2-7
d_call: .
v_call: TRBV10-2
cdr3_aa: CASSADSVYEQYF
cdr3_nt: TGCGCCAGCAGTGCGGACTCGGTCTACGAGCAGTACTTC

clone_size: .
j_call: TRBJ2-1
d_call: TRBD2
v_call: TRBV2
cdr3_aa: CASRVRLADNEQFF
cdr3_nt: TGTGCCAGCAGGGTCAGACTAGCGGACAATGAGCAGTTCTTC

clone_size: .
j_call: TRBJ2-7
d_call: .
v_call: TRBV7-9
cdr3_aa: CASSLGAQNYEQYF
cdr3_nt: TGTGCCAGCAGCTTAGGAGCACAGAACTACGAGCAGTACTTC

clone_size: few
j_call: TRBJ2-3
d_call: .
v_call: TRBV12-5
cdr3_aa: CASGLDSRVDTQYF
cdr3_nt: TGTGCTAGTGGTTTGGACTCTAGGGTAGATACGCAGTATTTT

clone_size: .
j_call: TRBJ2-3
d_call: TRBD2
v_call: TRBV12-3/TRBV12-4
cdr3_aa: CASSALAGGDTQNF
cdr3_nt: TGTGCCAGCAGTGCACTAGCGGGGGGAGATACGCAGAATTTT

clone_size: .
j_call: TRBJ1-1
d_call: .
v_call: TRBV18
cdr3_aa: CASSPRGGMNTEAFF
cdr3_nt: TGTGCCAGCTCACCACGCGGGGGCATGAACACTGAAGCTTTCTTT

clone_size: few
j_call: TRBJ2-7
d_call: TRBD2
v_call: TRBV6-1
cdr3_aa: CASSPGTSGRGGEQYF
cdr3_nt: TGTGCCAGCAGCCCCGGGACTAGCGGGAGAGGGGGCGAGCAGTACTTC

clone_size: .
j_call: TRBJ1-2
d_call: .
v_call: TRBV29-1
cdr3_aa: CSVEDQQSNYGYTF
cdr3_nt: TGCAGCGTTGAAGATCAGCAGAGTAACTATGGCTACACCTTC

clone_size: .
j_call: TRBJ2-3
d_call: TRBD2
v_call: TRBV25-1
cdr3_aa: CASSESLSGATTDTQYF
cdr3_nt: TGTGCCAGCAGTGAATCGTTGAGCGGGGCCACCACAGATACGCAGTATTTT

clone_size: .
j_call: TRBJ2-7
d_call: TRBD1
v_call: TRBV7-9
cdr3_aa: CASSKGQGGYYEQYF
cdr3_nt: TGTGCCAGCAGCAAAGGACAGGGGGGGTATTACGAGCAGTACTTC

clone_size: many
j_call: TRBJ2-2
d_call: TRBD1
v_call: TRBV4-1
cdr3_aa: CASSRQGSNTGELFF
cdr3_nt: TGCGCCAGCAGCCGACAGGGGTCGAACACCGGGGAGCTGTTTTTT

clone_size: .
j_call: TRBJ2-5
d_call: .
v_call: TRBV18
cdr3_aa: CASSPSSVPSETQYF
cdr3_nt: TGTGCCAGCTCACCCTCCAGCGTCCCGTCAGAGACCCAGTACTTC

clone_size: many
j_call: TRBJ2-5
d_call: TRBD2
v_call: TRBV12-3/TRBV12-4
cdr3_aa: CASRLAGAGQETQYF
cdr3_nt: TGTGCCAGCAGGCTAGCGGGAGCAGGTCAAGAGACCCAGTACTTC

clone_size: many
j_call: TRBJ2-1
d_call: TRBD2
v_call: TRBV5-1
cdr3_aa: CASSLAGTSGGNEQFF
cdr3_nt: TGCGCCAGCAGCTTGGCCGGGACTAGCGGGGGTAATGAGCAGTTCTTC

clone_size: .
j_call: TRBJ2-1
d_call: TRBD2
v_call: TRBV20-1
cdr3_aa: CSARFLLASNEQFF
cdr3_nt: TGCAGTGCTAGGTTTCTACTAGCGAGCAATGAGCAGTTCTTC

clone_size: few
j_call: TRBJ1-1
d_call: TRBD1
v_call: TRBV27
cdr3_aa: CASSWTGRNTEAFF
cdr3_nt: TGTGCCAGCAGTTGGACAGGTCGGAACACTGAAGCTTTCTTT

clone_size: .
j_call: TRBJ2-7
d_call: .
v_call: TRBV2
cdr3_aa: CASSEPVLSYEQYF
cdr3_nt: TGTGCCAGCAGTGAACCTGTATTAAGCTACGAGCAGTACTTC

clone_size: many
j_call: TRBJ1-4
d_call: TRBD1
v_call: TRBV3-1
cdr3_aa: CASSQDFVGTANEKLFF
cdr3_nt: TGTGCCAGCAGCCAAGATTTCGTCGGGACAGCAAATGAAAAACTGTTTTTT

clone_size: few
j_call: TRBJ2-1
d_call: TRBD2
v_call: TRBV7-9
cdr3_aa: CASSLRGGSNEQFF
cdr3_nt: TGTGCCAGCAGCTTAAGAGGCGGGAGCAATGAGCAGTTCTTC

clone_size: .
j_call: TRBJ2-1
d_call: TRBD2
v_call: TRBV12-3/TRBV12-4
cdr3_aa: CASSHARTSRNEQFF
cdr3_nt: TGTGCCAGCAGTCACGCCCGGACTAGCAGGAATGAGCAGTTCTTC

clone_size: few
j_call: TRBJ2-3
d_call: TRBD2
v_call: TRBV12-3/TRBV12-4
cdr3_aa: CASSQTSGGAVHTQYF
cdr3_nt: TGTGCCAGCAGTCAAACTAGCGGGGGGGCCGTCCATACGCAGTATTTT

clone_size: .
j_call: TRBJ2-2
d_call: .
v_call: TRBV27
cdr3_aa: CASSLSVRVDAGELFF
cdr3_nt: TGTGCCAGCAGTTTATCGGTCAGGGTAGACGCCGGGGAGCTGTTTTTT

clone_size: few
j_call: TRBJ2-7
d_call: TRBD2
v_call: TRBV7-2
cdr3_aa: CASSLGLAGGPLPEQYF
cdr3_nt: TGTGCCAGCAGCCTAGGACTAGCGGGAGGGCCGTTACCCGAGCAGTACTTC

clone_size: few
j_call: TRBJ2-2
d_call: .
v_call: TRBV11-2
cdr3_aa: CASIHPGTDTGELFF
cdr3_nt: TGTGCCAGCATCCACCCAGGGACGGACACCGGGGAGCTGTTTTTT

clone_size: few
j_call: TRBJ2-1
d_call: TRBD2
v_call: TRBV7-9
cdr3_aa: CASSLEVAGYNEQFF
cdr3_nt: TGTGCCAGCAGCTTGGAAGTAGCGGGGTACAATGAGCAGTTCTTC

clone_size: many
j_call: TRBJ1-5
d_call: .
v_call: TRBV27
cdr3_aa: CASSLGENSQPQHF
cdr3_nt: TGTGCCAGCAGTTTGGGGGAAAACAGTCAGCCCCAGCATTTT